This TCR beta chain was captured in a study of blood T cell repertoires in COVID-19. Overall study context: Researchers got acute and convalescent COVID-19 samples from the United States, Italy and Spain.

Germline V gene lookup returns CDR1 SGHNT and CDR2 YYREEE (reference sequence). J gave up 8 bases and V 4 bases, and 12 bases lay outside the gene matches. This CDR3 contains 15 residues. Sequenced by immunoSEQ multiplex PCR; TCRdb stores in-frame clones only, minus some. The repertoire holds almost 100,000 clones, with more than 75% as singletons. The sequenced sample was peripheral blood. The source is a man aged 45-65 years with acute or convalescent COVID-19. J is TRBJ2-1 and V is TRBV5-4; 7 bases are a match to TRBD2. CDR3 loop: CASSPAGGRIDEQFF. The DNA of the CDR3 is TGTGCCAGCAGCCCGGCGGGCGGGAGAATCGATGAGCAGTTCTTC.